This T cell receptor beta chain stems from a study of identical twins. Study findings and constraints: Out-of-frame beta chain sequences displayed weaker excess sharing between twins.

This clonotype was detected a few times. What it recognizes is unknown. Template switching added a universal primer site, and cDNA bore unique molecular identifiers. TCRdb fed the 5' RACE reads into MiXCR, producing one record per CDR3 protein. The sample includes about 240,000 distinct CDR3 sequences, 10% to 15% seen only once; the top ten take 3.5% to 4.5%. Donors were all healthy Caucasians. Germline V CDR1 and CDR2: LGHNA, YSLEER. This CDR3 has 16 residues. The V end was cut by 0 bases, the J end by 4 bases, with 12 bases between. Another study also made use of these data, one on yellow fever vaccine responses in identical twins.

The chain carries TRBV4-3 and TRBJ2-2, with D unresolved. The sequence came from a woman under 30 in good health. Sequences were obtained from memory (CD45RO+) T cells sorted from blood. In DNA, the CDR3 is TGCGCCAGCAGCCAAGACCGAAGCACAGTCACCGGGGAGCTGTTTTTT. This gives the protein CASSQDRSTVTGELFF.